The clone carrying this T cell receptor (beta chain) was counted ten times or more. Its target is not known. TCRdb recomputed calls from the reads with MiXCR, one row per CDR3 protein. The sample has approximately 250,000 distinct CDR3 sequences; 9% to 15% are singletons. The sample comes from a study of T cell repertoires in cytomegalovirus infection. Study summary: Through public TCR beta signatures, both CMV infection and matching HLA type were indicated.

Findings and limits, study-wide: The study found HLA-C-restricted CMV-specific TCR beta clonotypes dominating the ex vivo response. Based on cumulative public TCR beta family frequency, carriers of CMV plus the relevant HLA were identified.

V lost 1 base, J lost 6 bases, and 7 bases lay in between. The CDR3 is made up of 13 amino acids. From germline, CDR1 is SGHTA and CDR2 FQGNSA. This clonotype was obtained from a human donor in good health (CMV status not recorded). Some clones in this sample may be carry-over from other donors' samples. The source material was PBMCs. This chain joins TRBV7-2 and TRBJ1-5; D remains unclear. CDR3 nucleotides: TGTGCCAGCAGCTTAGGCAAGGGTCAGCCCCAGCATTTT. Amino acids: CASSLGKGQPQHF.